These 27 T cell receptor beta chains originate from one sample sequenced in a study of persistence of HIV-infected CD4 T cells. This was the immunoSEQ version 4 assay in survey mode. Assay: immunoSEQ multiplex PCR; the TCRdb copy retains only in-frame clones and omits some. Among tens of thousands of clones, over 60% were seen once, and the ten largest hold roughly 1.8%. Their antigens remain unidentified. Cells were stimulated with overlapping HIV-1 Gag 15-mer peptides. Sorted nonresponding memory CD4+ T cells were CD40L-negative, CD69-negative, CD45RO-high. Sequencing was performed on CD4+ T cells sorted from PBMCs after 18-hour stimulation, taken from a patient who received antiretroviral therapy. The receptors come from an adult man with HIV who was CMV-seropositive.

The chain combines TRBV4-1 with TRBJ2-3; TRBD1 matches 7 bases. CDR1 MGHRA and CDR2 YSYEKL come from the germline V gene. The CDR3 is made up of 16 amino acids. The V segment lost 2 bases and the J segment 2 bases; nucleotides outside the gene matches: 7. CDR3 nucleotide sequence: TGCGCCAGCAGCCAATATGGGGGACAGACCACAGATACGCAGTATTTT. Its translation is CASSQYGGQTTDTQYF.

The V and J genes are TRBV5-5 and TRBJ1-2; TRBD1 matches 7 bases. Germline values: CDR1 SGHKS, CDR2 YYEKEE (reference sequence). This CDR3 region has 16 residues. V was clipped by 2 bases and J by 6 bases; unmatched bases: 13. The CDR3 sequence is CASSFDQGGQNNGYTF. DNA for the CDR3: TGTGCCAGCAGCTTTGATCAGGGGGGACAAAACAATGGCTACACCTTC.

This clone was seen more than once but under ten times. The chain recombines TRBV5-1 with TRBJ2-3; D may match TRBD1 or TRBD2 (5 bases each). Trimming left V 1 base short and J 4 bases short, with 13 bases between. CDR3 length equals 15 residues. Germline CDR1 and CDR2: SGHRS and YFSETQ. Written as DNA, the CDR3 is TGCGCCAGCAGCTTGCGGCAACTGGGGGCAGATACGCAGTATTTT. Protein product: CASSLRQLGADTQYF.

This rearrangement joins TRBV18 to TRBJ1-3; D uncertain. V shed 6 bases and J shed 1 base, with 16 bases lying between them. The germline gives CDR1 KGHSH, CDR2 LQKENI. The CDR3 has 16 amino acids. The CDR3 loop is CASSLNGRASGNTIYF. In DNA form, the CDR3 reads TGTGCCAGCTCCCTCAACGGCCGCGCTTCTGGAAACACCATATATTTT.

The chain has TRBV5-1 and TRBJ2-1; TRBD1 aligns across 9 bases. Germline V lookup: CDR1 SGHRS, CDR2 YFSETQ. The junction had 10 bases not matched to a gene; V was cut back by 4 bases and J by 8 bases. The CDR3 has 15 residues. This CDR3 reads CASSPDRDRVHEQFF. DNA of the CDR3: TGCGCCAGCAGCCCCGACCGGGACAGGGTGCATGAGCAGTTCTTC.

On this clone itself: The germline gene is not matched at one end of the junction; a read error may be the cause. The J gene is TRBJ1-2, the V gene TRBV28, with D unresolved. Germline loops: CDR1 MDHEN, CDR2 SYDVKM. The CDR3 length is 14 residues. The chain's CDR3 is CASSLSLRAGGYTF. The CDR3 DNA is TGTGCCAGCAGCTTATCTCTCCGGGCCGGGGGCTACACCTTC.

This clone was found once. This sequence joins TRBV28 and TRBJ1-2; no definite D call. The length of the CDR3 is 14 residues. Trimming took off 6 bases at V and 5 bases at J, with 16 bases between the two ends. Germline V gene sequence: CDR1 MDHEN, CDR2 SYDVKM. The CDR3 protein is CASSSSTEGYGYTF. CDR3 DNA: TGTGCCAGCAGCTCCTCCACAGAAGGTTATGGCTACACCTTC.

This clone was picked up a small number of times. The rearrangement links TRBV7-9 to TRBJ2-1; D possibly corresponds to TRBD2 (6 bases). In germline, CDR1 is SEHNR, CDR2 FQNEAQ (reference sequence). The CDR3 runs to 14 residues. The ends were cut back, 8 bases at V and 1 base at J, with 12 bases in the middle. CDR3 in amino acids: CASSQGGSYNEQFF. The CDR3 DNA reads TGTGCCAGCTCTCAGGGAGGATCCTACAATGAGCAGTTCTTC.

This clone appeared a few times. CDR3 nucleotide sequence: TGCGCCAGCAGCTCTGACAGGGTAAATTTTGGGGCCAACGTCCTGACTTTC. Protein sequence: CASSSDRVNFGANVLTF. The genes are TRBV5-1 and TRBJ2-6, with 7 bases that match TRBD1. Germline CDR1 reads SGHRS; CDR2 reads YFSETQ. V trimming: 3 bases; J trimming: 3 bases; junction bases outside the gene matches: 9. The CDR3 contains 17 residues. The full variable domain, rest sourced from reference TRBV5-1 and TRBJ2-6, is KAGVTQTPRYLIKTRGQQVTLSCSPISGHRSVSWYQQTPGQGLQFLFEYFSETQRNKGNFPGRFSGRQFSNSRSEMNVSTLELGDSALYLCASSSDRVNFGANVLTFGAGSRLTVL.

The table lists this clone with a few counts. The chain recombines TRBV7-6 with TRBJ2-3, with D maybe TRBD2 (6 bases). V lost 0 bases, J lost 0 bases, and 13 bases lay in between. The CDR3 is 17 residues long. Germline values: CDR1 SGHVS, CDR2 FNYEAQ. The CDR3 region has the DNA TGTGCCAGCAGCTTAGCTCCTAGCGCCTTTAGCACAGATACGCAGTATTTT. Its protein is CASSLAPSAFSTDTQYF.

The sample holds a few counts of this clone. The chain combines TRBV7-9 with TRBJ1-2; D is unresolved. The V end lost 5 bases, the J end lost 12 bases, and 4 bases lay between the germline ends. This CDR3 has 8 amino acids. In germline, CDR1 is SEHNR, CDR2 FQNEAQ (reference sequence). The CDR3 region is CASSVHTF. CDR3 coding DNA: TGTGCCAGCAGCGTTCACACCTTC.

The gene calls are TRBV28 and TRBJ1-1; perhaps TRBD1 as D (6 bases). The CDR3 spans 16 residues. Germline V lookup: CDR1 MDHEN, CDR2 SYDVKM. V was shortened by 5 bases and J by 1 base, with 17 bases between the two germline ends. The CDR3 spells CASSVVRGMRNTEAFF. In DNA, the CDR3 is TGTGCCAGCAGTGTAGTAAGGGGGATGAGGAACACTGAAGCTTTCTTT.

In its sample, this clone was seen once. The chain couples TRBV3-1 (or the pseudogene TRBV3-2) to TRBJ1-1; the D is unclear. Germline V gene data show CDR1 as LGHDT and CDR2 as YNNKEL (reference sequence). This CDR3 contains 13 residues. Trimming left V 2 bases short and J 1 base short, with 5 bases between. The CDR3 is CASSQSRNTEAFF. DNA for the CDR3: TGTGCCAGCAGCCAAAGCAGGAACACTGAAGCTTTCTTT.

The chain joins TRBV2 to TRBJ1-1; 9 bases fit TRBD1. V trimming: 7 bases; J trimming: 3 bases; junction bases outside the gene matches: 3. Germline values: CDR1 SNHLY, CDR2 FYNNEI. This CDR3 has 13 amino acids. The CDR3 DNA reads TGTGCCAGCAAGGGACAGGGTCACACTGAAGCTTTCTTT. Translation gives CASKGQGHTEAFF.

This chain joins TRBV6-5 and TRBJ1-4; the match to TRBD1 covers 7 bases. Trimming removed 2 bases from V and 6 bases from J; junction bases left unmatched: 9. The germline V gene has CDR1 MNHEY and CDR2 SVGAGI. The CDR3 sequence is 16 residues long. The CDR3 protein is CASSYGSPGTDEKLFF. CDR3 nucleotide sequence: TGTGCCAGCAGTTACGGGTCCCCGGGGACAGATGAAAAACTGTTTTTT.

V and J are TRBV2 and TRBJ1-2; D is possibly TRBD1 (6 bases). Germline CDR1 SNHLY, CDR2 FYNNEI. The CDR3 extends over 14 amino acids. V was cut by 7 bases and J by 6 bases, with 18 bases left in between. The CDR3 nucleotides are TGTGCCAGCAATAACGGACAGCCTGTGGATGGCTACACCTTC. This codes for CASNNGQPVDGYTF.

This clone appeared a single time. V gene TRBV2 combines with J gene TRBJ1-6, with D possibly TRBD1 on 5 matching bases. CDR1 is SNHLY, CDR2 FYNNEI, per germline. V shed 1 base and J shed 0 bases, with 10 bases lying between them. The CDR3 has 17 amino acids. The chain's CDR3 is CASSEGGVLSYNSPLHF. CDR3 DNA sequence: TGTGCCAGCAGTGAAGGGGGGGTACTCTCCTATAATTCACCCCTCCACTTT.

This clone was seen only a few times. This chain uses TRBV28 with TRBJ1-3, with D possibly matching TRBD1 (6 bases). Per the germline V gene, CDR1 is MDHEN and CDR2 is SYDVKM. This CDR3 region has 17 residues. The V and J ends lost 1 base and 0 bases respectively, with 13 bases between them. Here the CDR3 reads CASSLLAGQISGNTIYF. The CDR3 region has the DNA TGTGCCAGCAGTTTATTAGCGGGACAAATCTCTGGAAACACCATATATTTT.

This sequence joins TRBV3-1 (or the pseudogene TRBV3-2) and TRBJ2-7, with D possibly matching TRBD1 (6 bases). With 5 bases removed from V and 2 bases from J, the gap between germline ends came to 13 bases. Looked up from germline, CDR1 is LGHDT and CDR2 is YNNKEL (reference sequence). The CDR3 runs to 14 residues. DNA for the CDR3: TGTGCCAGCAGCTCTGGACAGACTACCTACGAGCAGTACTTC. Translating it yields CASSSGQTTYEQYF.

V usage is TRBV7-9 and J usage is TRBJ2-3, with D possibly TRBD2 on 5 matching bases. Germline V CDR1 and CDR2: SEHNR, FQNEAQ (reference sequence). The ends were cut back, 3 bases at V and 4 bases at J, with 14 bases in the middle. The CDR3 sequence is 15 residues long. The chain's CDR3 is CASSFIRGGADTQYF. CDR3 nucleotide sequence: TGTGCCAGCAGCTTTATCCGGGGTGGGGCAGATACGCAGTATTTT.

This clone was picked up a small number of times. The chain employs TRBV16 and TRBJ2-7; D not resolved. Germline loops: CDR1 KGHSY, CDR2 FQNENV. The V end was cut by 2 bases, the J end by 6 bases, with 14 bases between. The CDR3 consists of 14 residues. CDR3 nucleotides: TGTGCCAGCAGCCAAATCTCGTCAGGACGCGAGCAGTACTTC. This translates into CASSQISSGREQYF.

The chain uses TRBV4-2 and TRBJ1-6, with 8 bases identical to TRBD1. The CDR3 consists of 17 residues. J lost 2 bases, V lost 1 base, and 4 bases had no gene match. Germline loops: CDR1 LGHNA, CDR2 YNFKEQ. The CDR3 region has the DNA TGTGCCAGCAGCCAAGCCGACAGGGGTACCTATAATTCACCCCTCCACTTT. Amino acids: CASSQADRGTYNSPLHF.

The J gene is TRBJ1-4, the V gene TRBV6-6, with D perhaps matching TRBD1 (5 bases). The V end lost 6 bases, the J end lost 8 bases, and 16 bases lay between the germline ends. CDR3 length: 14 amino acids. Germline V gives CDR1 MNHNY, CDR2 SVGAGI (reference sequence). This CDR3 reads CASRSGSRGEKLFF. For the CDR3, the DNA is TGTGCCAGCAGATCGGGATCGAGGGGAGAAAAACTGTTTTTT.

The rearrangement links TRBV15 to TRBJ2-7; 7 bases agree with TRBD1. The CDR3 runs to 13 residues. The ends lost 8 bases at V and 1 base at J; junction bases unmatched: 5. Germline CDR1 reads LNHNV; CDR2 reads YYDKDF (reference sequence). CDR3 DNA: TGTGCCACCGGGACAGATCCTTCCTACGAGCAGTACTTC. The encoded protein is CATGTDPSYEQYF.

The chain joins TRBV27 to TRBJ1-2; tentative D call: TRBD1 (5 bases). The CDR3 totals 12 residues. Germline V gene lookup returns CDR1 MNHEY and CDR2 SMNVEV (reference sequence). V was pared by 5 bases and J by 4 bases, with 8 bases between. The CDR3 nucleotides are TGTGCCAGCAGTCGGGGCGGCTATGGCTACACCTTC. Its protein product is CASSRGGYGYTF.

The chain uses TRBV18 and TRBJ1-1; unclear D gene. V was clipped by 3 bases and J by 0 bases, with 8 bases between them. The CDR3 runs 14 residues. The germline V gene has CDR1 KGHSH and CDR2 LQKENI. The CDR3 loop is CASSPKALNTEAFF. The CDR3 DNA reads TGTGCCAGCTCACCTAAGGCCTTGAACACTGAAGCTTTCTTT. The whole variable domain, remainder taken from reference TRBV18 and TRBJ1-1, is NAGVMQNPRHLVRRRGQEARLRCSPMKGHSHVYWYRQLPEEGLKFMVYLQKENIIDESGMPKERFSAEFPKEGPSILRIQQVVRGDSAAYFCASSPKALNTEAFFGQGTRLTVV.

The CDR3 nucleotides read TGTGCCACCAGTGGCCAGGGGGCCGGGACCGGGGAGCTGTTTTTT. Translation gives CATSGQGAGTGELFF. The chain links TRBV24-1 to TRBJ2-2, with TRBD1 matching 8 bases. Germline V gives CDR1 KGHDR, CDR2 SFDVKD. V lost 5 bases to trimming and J lost 5 bases; unmatched junction nucleotides: 6. This CDR3 contains 15 residues.